These T cell receptor beta chains were read from a single sample in a study of cytomegalovirus exposure and HLA in healthy donors. Repertoires were generated with immunoSEQ multiplex PCR, while TCRdb's copy carries only in-frame clones and drops some. This table lists around 26,000 clones. Sequencing used PBMCs. These receptors all come from a male donor in good health and CMV-seropositive. Both conserved end residues are part of each CDR3. The D gene is left open where the match is weak. Clone sizes are given selectively: once, few, many, or a class where the clone is expanded.

v_call	j_call	clone_size	d_call	cdr3_aa	cdr3_nt
TRBV11-2	TRBJ1-1	NA	NA	CASSLVRDTEAFF	TGTGCCAGCAGCTTAGTTCGGGACACTGAAGCTTTCTTT
TRBV28	TRBJ2-7	NA	NA	CASSFGTDSSYEQYF	TGTGCCAGCAGCTTTGGGACGGACAGCTCCTACGAGCAGTACTTC
TRBV6-5	TRBJ2-7	NA	NA	CASSRDTSYEQYF	TGTGCCAGCAGCAGGGACACCTCCTACGAGCAGTACTTC
TRBV11-2	TRBJ1-5	NA	NA	CASSLRGSPLQPQHF	TGTGCCAGCAGCTTAAGGGGCAGTCCTCTGCAGCCCCAGCATTTT
TRBV7-9	TRBJ2-3	NA	TRBD2	CASRDRLVGSGGGDTQYF	TGTGCCAGCAGAGATCGACTGGTGGGCAGCGGGGGTGGAGATACGCAGTATTTT
TRBV11-2	TRBJ2-2	NA	TRBD1	CASSLDWDRGHLDTGELFF	TGTGCCAGCAGCTTAGATTGGGACAGGGGGCATCTTGACACCGGGGAGCTGTTTTTT
TRBV6-1	TRBJ1-4	NA	TRBD1	CASSEGQGNEKLFF	TGTGCCAGCAGTGAGGGACAGGGGAATGAAAAACTGTTTTTT
TRBV4-1	TRBJ2-1	NA	NA	CASSQVLSSYNEQFF	TGCGCCAGCAGCCAAGTACTTTCCTCCTACAATGAGCAGTTCTTC
TRBV11-2	TRBJ1-1	NA	NA	CASSLDRYKNTEAFF	TGTGCCAGCAGCTTAGACAGGTATAAGAACACTGAAGCTTTCTTT
TRBV6-5	TRBJ1-2	NA	TRBD1	CASSSGTGDTYGYTF	TGTGCCAGCAGTTCCGGGACAGGGGATACGTATGGCTACACCTTC
TRBV11-3	TRBJ2-1	NA	TRBD1	CASSLEGTGGDNEQFF	TGTGCCAGCAGCTTAGAAGGGACAGGGGGGGACAATGAGCAGTTCTTC
TRBV30	TRBJ2-3	NA	TRBD2	CAWSVLGLAITDTQYF	TGTGCCTGGAGTGTACTGGGACTAGCAATCACAGATACGCAGTATTTT
TRBV27	TRBJ1-3	NA	NA	CASSSVSSGNTIYF	TGTGCCAGCAGTTCCGTGAGCTCTGGAAACACCATATATTTT
TRBV19	TRBJ1-5	NA	NA	CASRADYSNQPQHF	TGTGCCAGTAGAGCAGACTATAGCAATCAGCCCCAGCATTTT
TRBV19	TRBJ2-2	NA	NA	CASRLGRTLKYATGELFF	TGTGCCAGTAGGTTGGGGAGAACCCTCAAATACGCCACCGGGGAGCTGTTTTTT
TRBV11-2	TRBJ2-7	NA	NA	CASRPVRGSPYEQYF	TGTGCCAGCAGACCCGTTAGGGGGTCCCCCTACGAGCAGTACTTC
TRBV2	TRBJ1-1	NA	NA	CASSDRAGFTEAFF	TGTGCCAGCAGTGACAGGGCAGGTTTCACTGAAGCTTTCTTT
TRBV5-1	TRBJ2-7	NA	TRBD2	CASAGGINEQYF	TGCGCCAGCGCGGGGGGGATTAACGAGCAGTACTTC
TRBV2	TRBJ1-5	NA	NA	CASSDNWASSNQPQHF	TGTGCCAGCAGTGATAATTGGGCGAGTAGCAATCAGCCCCAGCATTTT
TRBV7-9	TRBJ2-4	NA	NA	CASSLGGVSMIQYF	TGTGCCAGCAGCTTAGGGGGGGTCAGTATGATTCAGTACTTC
TRBV28	TRBJ2-7	NA	NA	CASSFQNYEQYF	TGTGCCAGCAGTTTCCAAAACTACGAGCAGTACTTC
TRBV5-4	TRBJ2-1	NA	TRBD2	CASSLPGAGGKQFF	TGTGCCAGCAGCCTCCCGGGGGCGGGAGGGAAACAGTTCTTC
TRBV19	TRBJ2-6	NA	NA	CASRIRGSGANVLTF	TGTGCCAGTAGGATCAGGGGCTCTGGGGCCAACGTCCTGACTTTC
TRBV27	TRBJ1-1	NA	NA	CASSLGRSNTEAFF	TGTGCCAGCAGTTTAGGTCGGTCGAACACTGAAGCTTTCTTT
TRBV6-5	TRBJ2-7	NA	TRBD2	CASSKPGLAGVEQYF	TGTGCCAGCAGTAAACCGGGACTAGCGGGTGTCGAGCAGTACTTC
TRBV7-9	TRBJ2-7	NA	NA	CASSSIDEQYF	TGTGCCAGCAGCTCTATCGACGAGCAGTACTTC
TRBV18	TRBJ2-1	medium-sized	TRBD2	CASSGREGHENEQFF	TGTGCCAGCTCCGGACGGGAGGGGCATGAGAATGAGCAGTTCTTC
TRBV5-1	TRBJ2-3	NA	TRBD2	CASSRGLAYTDTQYF	TGCGCCAGCTCTCGTGGACTAGCGTACACAGATACGCAGTATTTT
TRBV7-7	TRBJ2-7	NA	TRBD1	CASSLAQGQGYEQYF	TGTGCTAGCAGCTTAGCCCAGGGACAGGGCTACGAGCAGTACTTC
TRBV30	TRBJ2-5	NA	TRBD1	CAWSERDRGIQETQYF	TGTGCCTGGAGTGAGAGGGACAGGGGCATCCAAGAGACCCAGTACTTC
TRBV28	TRBJ2-7	NA	TRBD1	CASRKGGQGSDEQYF	TGTGCCAGCAGGAAAGGGGGACAGGGTAGCGACGAGCAGTACTTC
TRBV29-1	TRBJ1-2	NA	NA	CSVGGGNYGYTF	TGCAGCGTGGGAGGGGGGAACTATGGCTACACCTTC
TRBV30	TRBJ1-4	NA	NA	CAWSVSAKWREKLFF	TGTGCCTGGAGTGTTAGCGCCAAATGGAGGGAAAAACTGTTTTTT
TRBV7-3	TRBJ2-3	NA	TRBD2	CASSRLSGASTDTQYF	TGTGCCAGCAGCCGTCTAAGCGGGGCTAGCACAGATACGCAGTATTTT
TRBV2	TRBJ2-7	NA	NA	CASTVGANPSYEQYF	TGTGCCAGCACGGTGGGGGCGAACCCCTCCTACGAGCAGTACTTC
TRBV11-2	TRBJ1-4	NA	NA	CASSFSFGAEKLFF	TGTGCCAGCAGCTTCTCGTTTGGGGCTGAAAAACTGTTTTTT
TRBV7-2	TRBJ2-7	NA	TRBD2	CASSLAGGVGYEQYF	TGTGCCAGCAGCTTAGCGGGAGGGGTTGGCTACGAGCAGTACTTC
TRBV7-2	TRBJ2-1	NA	TRBD2	CASSLSLAGGNEQFF	TGTGCCAGCAGCTTATCGCTAGCGGGAGGCAATGAGCAGTTCTTC
TRBV28	TRBJ1-1	NA	NA	CASSLREKAFF	TGTGCCAGCAGTTTGAGGGAAAAAGCTTTCTTT
TRBV19	TRBJ2-1	medium-sized	NA	CASSNSYNEQFF	TGTGCCAGTAGCAACTCCTACAATGAGCAGTTCTTC
TRBV6-5	TRBJ2-3	NA	NA	CASRMTLTDTQYF	TGTGCCAGCAGGATGACACTCACAGATACGCAGTATTTT
TRBV29-1	TRBJ2-1	NA	NA	CSVDPLYNEQFF	TGCAGCGTTGATCCCCTCTACAATGAGCAGTTCTTC
TRBV4-1	TRBJ1-1	NA	TRBD1	CASSQGTGGGTEAFF	TGCGCCAGCAGCCAAGGGACAGGGGGTGGTACTGAAGCTTTCTTT
TRBV4-3	TRBJ2-1	NA	TRBD1	CASSQTGGYYNEQFF	TGCGCCAGCAGCCAGACAGGGGGGTACTACAATGAGCAGTTCTTC
TRBV6-6	TRBJ1-5	NA	NA	CASSPGEDQPQHF	TGTGCCAGCAGCCCCGGAGAGGATCAGCCCCAGCATTTT
TRBV6-5	TRBJ2-7	NA	TRBD1	CASTRQGDEQYF	TGTGCCAGCACCAGACAGGGTGACGAGCAGTACTTC